The 26 T cell receptor beta chains below were found in one sample sequenced in a study of T cells in Graves' hyperthyroidism and ophthalmopathy. What was amplified from RNA transcripts were TCR beta CDR3 regions. A first-round RT-PCR of the TCR CDR3 used the HTBI primer set. One entry per CDR3 protein, called by TCRdb with MiXCR from the multiplex PCR reads. The sample contains around 450,000 distinct CDR3 sequences, roughly 14% of which appear only once. The material sequenced was blood. The receptors come from a young woman with Graves' hyperthyroidism.

This clonotype turned up a few times. This sequence joins TRBV7-9 and TRBJ2-5; tentative D call: TRBD1 (8 bases). The length of the CDR3 is 15 residues. Germline CDR1 is SEHNR and CDR2 is FQNEAQ (reference sequence). Between the trimmed V and J ends, which lost 7 bases and 5 bases, there was a span of 20 bases. CDR3 sequence reads: CASMTTGGAGETQYF. CDR3 coding DNA: TGTGCCAGCATGACCACAGGGGGGGCCGGGGAGACCCAGTACTTC.

V usage is TRBV5-4 and J usage is TRBJ1-2, with D possibly matching TRBD1 (5 bases). The CDR3 length is 13 residues. Trimming took 10 bases from V and 1 from J, leaving 14 bases between them. Germline lookup yields CDR1 SGHNT and CDR2 YYREEE (reference sequence). CDR3 loop: CAVSGTHNYGYTF. Written as DNA, the CDR3 is TGTGCCGTATCCGGGACCCATAACTATGGCTACACCTTC.

This clonotype was recorded many times. The V gene is TRBV11-2, the J gene TRBJ2-1; D is undetermined. Trimming removed 1 base from V and 9 bases from J, with 22 bases in between. Germline V gene data show CDR1 as SGHAT and CDR2 as FQNNGV. The CDR3 totals 17 residues. The DNA of the CDR3 is TGTGCCAGCAGCTTAGTTGGAAGTCATGTTGTAGTGGGTGAGCAGTTCTTC. Translation: CASSLVGSHVVVGEQFF. Variable domain in full (rest from reference TRBV11-2 and TRBJ2-1): EAGVAQSPRYKIIEKRQSVAFWCNPISGHATLYWYQQILGQGPKLLIQFQNNGVVDDSQLPKDRFSAERLKGVDSTLKIQPAKLEDSAVYLCASSLVGSHVVVGEQFFGPGTRLTVL.

This clonotype was seen many times. The V and J genes are TRBV12-3 or TRBV12-4 and TRBJ2-7, with D hard to call. The CDR3 loop spans 13 amino acids. The V and J ends lost 3 bases and 7 bases respectively, with 13 bases between them. The CDR3, as DNA: TGTGCCAGCAGTTTTCGAGGAGCCGGGGAGCAGTACTTC. Its protein is CASSFRGAGEQYF.

This rearrangement joins TRBV9 to TRBJ1-1, with D maybe TRBD1 (5 bases). V was clipped by 6 bases and J by 1 base, with 13 bases between them. This CDR3 has 14 residues. Germline V gene lookup returns CDR1 SGDLS and CDR2 YYNGEE. The CDR3 loop reads CASTGGVGNTEAFF. Here the CDR3 DNA reads TGTGCCAGCACCGGAGGGGTTGGGAACACTGAAGCTTTCTTT.

This clonotype occurred many times. The chain has TRBV11-2 and TRBJ1-1; D is perhaps TRBD1 (5 bases). This CDR3 is built from 15 residues. Germline loops: CDR1 SGHAT, CDR2 FQNNGV. The V and J ends lost 5 bases and 0 bases respectively, with 13 bases between them. CDR3 amino acids: CASSPTGEMNTEAFF. The CDR3 bases are TGTGCCAGCAGCCCCACAGGAGAAATGAACACTGAAGCTTTCTTT.

Many counts were recorded for this clonotype. The rearrangement uses TRBV7-2 and TRBJ1-2; 7 bases are shared with TRBD1. Germline-derived CDR1 and CDR2 are SGHTA and FQGNSA. J was trimmed by 4 bases and V by 1 base; bases with no gene match: 6. CDR3 length equals 15 residues. The CDR3 bases are TGTGCCAGCAGCTTAGGCCGACAGGGCGGCTATGGCTACACCTTC. It is translated as CASSLGRQGGYGYTF. The complete variable domain, with remaining parts taken from reference TRBV7-2 and TRBJ1-2, reads GAGVSQSPSNKVTEKGKDVELRCDPISGHTALYWYRQSLGQGLEFLIYFQGNSAPDKSGLPSDRFSAERTGGSVSTLTIQRTQQEDSAVYLCASSLGRQGGYGYTFGSGTRLTVV.

This clonotype has ten or more counts. The chain carries TRBV28 and TRBJ2-1; D is ambiguous. V dropped 3 bases and J dropped 10 bases, with 10 bases sitting between them. Germline loops: CDR1 MDHEN, CDR2 SYDVKM. The CDR3 spans 12 residues. The CDR3 DNA is TGTGCCAGCAGTTTCGATAGTGGAGAGCAGTTCTTC. It codes for CASSFDSGEQFF.

This clonotype was seen at least ten times. CDR3 nucleotides: TGTGCCAGCAGCTTAAGCCCCGGGACTAGCGTCTACGAGCAGTACTTC. Translated, it gives CASSLSPGTSVYEQYF. The chain joins TRBV7-8 to TRBJ2-7; the match to TRBD2 covers 10 bases. J lost 3 bases, V lost 2 bases, and 7 bases had no gene match. There are 16 residues in the CDR3. The germline gives CDR1 SGHVS, CDR2 FQNEAQ.

This clonotype appeared many times. The rearrangement uses TRBV29-1 and TRBJ1-5; the D is unclear. This CDR3 comprises 13 residues. V was trimmed by 3 bases and J by 6 bases, leaving 12 bases between them. Germline V gives CDR1 SQVTM, CDR2 ANQGSEA. CDR3 loop: CSVDPGYGQPQHF. In nucleotides, the CDR3 is TGCAGCGTTGATCCGGGGTACGGTCAGCCCCAGCATTTT.

This clonotype was observed at least ten times. The chain is built from TRBV28 and TRBJ2-1; D is possibly TRBD2 (6 bases). The CDR3 sequence is 11 residues long. V shed 3 bases and J shed 13 bases, with 10 bases lying between them. CDR1 and CDR2 from the germline V gene are MDHEN and SYDVKM. The CDR3 reads CASSFKTSQFF. CDR3 bases: TGTGCCAGCAGTTTTAAGACTAGTCAGTTCTTC. Using reference TRBV28 and TRBJ2-1 for the parts outside the CDR3, the full variable domain is DVKVTQSSRYLVKRTGEKVFLECVQDMDHENMFWYRQDPGLGLRLIYFSYDVKMKEKGDIPEGYSVSREKKERFSLILESASTNQTSMYLCASSFKTSQFFGPGTRLTVL.

In its sample, this clonotype was seen many times. V gene TRBV10-3 combines with J gene TRBJ1-1; TRBD1 matches 7 bases. With V trimmed by 4 bases and J by 0 bases, 5 bases remained unmatched. Germline V CDR1 and CDR2: ENHRY, SYGVKD. CDR3 length equals 15 residues. CDR3 residues: CAISGRDRVNTEAFF. The CDR3 DNA reads TGTGCCATCAGTGGCCGGGACAGAGTGAACACTGAAGCTTTCTTT.

The genes are TRBV20-1 and TRBJ2-7, with TRBD2 matching over 8 bases. Germline CDR1 and CDR2: DFQATT and SNEGSKA (reference sequence). The CDR3 loop spans 13 amino acids. V lost 6 bases, J lost 2 bases, and 6 bases stayed unmatched. CDR3: CSAPSGSTYEQYF. CDR3 DNA sequence: TGCAGTGCACCCAGCGGGAGCACCTACGAGCAGTACTTC.

This clonotype was counted many times. This sequence joins TRBV20-1 and TRBJ2-1; perhaps TRBD2 as D (6 bases). Germline V gene lookup returns CDR1 DFQATT and CDR2 SNEGSKA (reference sequence). Trimming stripped 3 bases from V and 9 bases from J, with 15 bases between. This CDR3 has 13 residues. This CDR3 is CSASGDWEVEQFF. CDR3 sequence (DNA): TGCAGTGCTAGTGGGGACTGGGAGGTTGAGCAGTTCTTC.

This clonotype was seen at least ten times. DNA of the CDR3: TGTGCCAGCAGCTTAGCTGAAGAGAACACTGAAGCTTTCTTT. This gives the protein CASSLAEENTEAFF. The gene calls are TRBV7-8 and TRBJ1-1; D gene ambiguous. The V and J ends lost 0 bases and 1 base respectively, with 6 bases between them. Germline-derived CDR1 and CDR2 are SGHVS and FQNEAQ. This CDR3 is built from 14 residues.

This clonotype turned up a few times. This rearrangement joins TRBV4-3 to TRBJ1-2, with D perhaps TRBD1 (6 bases). The ends were cut back, 3 bases at V and 3 bases at J, with 11 bases in the middle. The CDR3 is made up of 14 amino acids. Germline V CDR1 and CDR2: LGHNA, YSLEER. The CDR3, as DNA: TGCGCCAGCAGCCATCAAAGGGGGGACTATGGCTACACCTTC. Its protein is CASSHQRGDYGYTF.

This clonotype was detected only a few times. CDR3 nucleotide sequence: TGTGCCAGCGGACATTACAGGGAGAGCTCTGGGGCCAACGTCCTGACTTTC. Its translation is CASGHYRESSGANVLTF. This chain links TRBV2 with TRBJ2-6; weak D call: TRBD1 (6 bases). Germline CDR1 is SNHLY and CDR2 is FYNNEI. The CDR3 has 17 amino acids. Trimming shortened V by 8 bases and J by 0 bases, and 17 bases separated the two germline ends.

The chain links TRBV24-1 to TRBJ1-2; 7 nucleotides agree with TRBD1. The trim removed 4 bases at V and 7 bases at J, leaving 8 bases unmatched. The CDR3 totals 14 residues. The germline V gene encodes CDR1 KGHDR and CDR2 SFDVKD. Here the CDR3 DNA reads TGTGCCACCAGTGACTCGACAGGGAGGGTTGGCTACACCTTC. Its translation is CATSDSTGRVGYTF.

In this sample, this clonotype turned up many times. The chain carries TRBV12-3 or TRBV12-4 and TRBJ1-3; a weak D match, TRBD1 (6 bases). Trimming took 6 bases from V and 0 from J, leaving 12 bases between them. The CDR3 covers 15 residues. The CDR3 is CASRYTGNSGNTIYF. CDR3 DNA: TGTGCCAGCAGGTACACAGGGAACTCTGGAAACACCATATATTTT.

The genes are TRBV10-3 and TRBJ2-2; no reliable D call. Germline assignment: CDR1 ENHRY and CDR2 SYGVKD. The CDR3 runs to 14 residues. Trimming left V 7 bases short and J 0 bases short, with 9 bases between. CDR3 nucleotides: TGTGCCATCAATCACATCTCGAACACCGGGGAGCTGTTTTTT. As protein: CAINHISNTGELFF.

The CDR3 DNA is TGTGCCAGCAGCGCAAGAAGCGGTTACGAGCAGTACTTC. Protein: CASSARSGYEQYF. The genes are TRBV7-3 and TRBJ2-7, with a possible D match to TRBD2 (5 bases). The CDR3 has 13 residues. Trimming shortened V by 5 bases and J by 4 bases, and 12 bases separated the two germline ends. CDR1 and CDR2 (germline): SGHTA, FQGTGA.

The chain carries TRBV7-9 and TRBJ1-1; TRBD1 might be the D (5 bases). Germline V CDR1 and CDR2: SEHNR, FQNEAQ (reference sequence). The CDR3 length is 14 residues. V shed 5 bases and J shed 1 base, with 11 bases lying between them. The CDR3 nucleotides read TGTGCCAGCAGCCATCGACAGAGGAACACTGAAGCTTTCTTT. This translates into CASSHRQRNTEAFF.

The chain is built from TRBV6-5 and TRBJ2-7; D gene ambiguous. The V gene's germline CDR1 is MNHEY and CDR2 SVGAGI. This CDR3 has 14 residues. V was cut by 2 bases and J by 0 bases, with 8 bases left in between. CDR3 region: CASSYDSTSYEQYF. DNA of the CDR3: TGTGCCAGCAGTTACGACTCCACCTCCTACGAGCAGTACTTC.

This clonotype was counted at least ten times. V is TRBV12-3 or TRBV12-4 and J is TRBJ1-6; 10 bases agree with TRBD1. The CDR3 is 14 residues long. The V and J ends lost 5 bases and 10 bases, in that order; junction bases with no gene match: 5. The CDR3 protein is CASSRQGARSPLHF. Written as DNA, the CDR3 is TGTGCCAGCAGTCGACAGGGGGCGAGGTCACCCCTCCACTTT.

With respect to this clonotype: With a much larger clone just one base away, this may be a read error. The chain couples TRBV5-1 to TRBJ2-1; 9 nucleotides agree with TRBD1. TRBJ2-7 matches the DNA end more closely, so the J call is doubtful. Germline V gene sequence: CDR1 SGHRS, CDR2 YFSETQ. The CDR3 is made up of 17 amino acids. CDR3 region: CASSLGAGTGRYNEQYF. The CDR3 DNA reads as TGCGCCAGCAGCTTGGGTGCCGGGACAGGGAGGTACAATGAGCAGTACTTC.

In this sample, this clonotype turned up a few times. The chain couples TRBV19 to TRBJ1-1, with D uncertain. Germline CDR1 LNHDA, CDR2 SQIVND (reference sequence). Trimming removed 6 bases from V and 0 bases from J, with 11 bases in between. This CDR3 contains 14 residues. CDR3: CASRNSGMNTEAFF. The CDR3 bases are TGTGCCAGTAGAAACAGTGGGATGAACACTGAAGCTTTCTTT.